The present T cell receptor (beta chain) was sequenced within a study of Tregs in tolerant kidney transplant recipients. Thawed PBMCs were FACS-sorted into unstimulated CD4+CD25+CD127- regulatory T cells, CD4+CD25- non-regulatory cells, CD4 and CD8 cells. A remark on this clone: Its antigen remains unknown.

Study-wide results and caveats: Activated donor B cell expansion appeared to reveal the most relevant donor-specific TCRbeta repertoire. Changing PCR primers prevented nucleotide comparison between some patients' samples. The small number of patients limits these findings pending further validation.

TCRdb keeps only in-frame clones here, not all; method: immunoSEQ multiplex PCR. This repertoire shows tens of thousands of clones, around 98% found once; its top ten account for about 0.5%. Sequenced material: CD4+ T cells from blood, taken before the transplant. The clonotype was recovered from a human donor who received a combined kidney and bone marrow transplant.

In DNA form, the CDR3 reads TGCGCCAGCAGCTTGGGATTCGGGGGATGGAATGGCTACACCTTC. This translates into CASSLGFGGWNGYTF. This chain joins TRBV5-1 and TRBJ1-2, with D possibly being TRBD1 (5 bases). Between the trimmed V and J ends, which lost 0 bases and 6 bases, there was a span of 15 bases. The germline V gene has CDR1 SGHRS and CDR2 YFSETQ. This CDR3 has 15 amino acids.